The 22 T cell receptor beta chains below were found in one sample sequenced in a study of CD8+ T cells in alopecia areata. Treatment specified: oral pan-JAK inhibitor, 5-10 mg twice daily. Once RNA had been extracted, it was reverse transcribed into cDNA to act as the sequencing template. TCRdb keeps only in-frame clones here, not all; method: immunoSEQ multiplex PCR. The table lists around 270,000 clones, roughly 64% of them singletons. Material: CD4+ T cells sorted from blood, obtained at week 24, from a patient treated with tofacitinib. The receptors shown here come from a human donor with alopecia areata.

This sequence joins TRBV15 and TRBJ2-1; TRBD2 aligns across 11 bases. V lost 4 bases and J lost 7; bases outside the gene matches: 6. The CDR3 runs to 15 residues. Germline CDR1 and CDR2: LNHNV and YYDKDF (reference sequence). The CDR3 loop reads CATSNRLAGGNEQFF. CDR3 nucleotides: TGTGCCACCAGCAATCGGCTAGCGGGGGGAAATGAGCAGTTCTTC.

The CDR3 DNA sequence: TGCGCCAGCAGCCAAACTCCGGGACAGGGGCGGGAGACCCAGTACTTC. It is translated as CASSQTPGQGRETQYF. This rearrangement joins TRBV4-1 to TRBJ2-5, with 10 positions matching TRBD1. Losses at the gene ends were 2 bases for V and 5 bases for J; bases not matched to a gene: 8. Germline V gives CDR1 MGHRA, CDR2 YSYEKL. The CDR3 runs to 16 residues.

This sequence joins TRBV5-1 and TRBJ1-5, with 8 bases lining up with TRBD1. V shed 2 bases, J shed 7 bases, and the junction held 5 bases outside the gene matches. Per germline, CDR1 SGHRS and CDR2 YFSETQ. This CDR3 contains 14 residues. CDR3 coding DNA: TGCGCCAGCAGCTTTGGACAGGGTGAGCAGCCCCAGCATTTT. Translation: CASSFGQGEQPQHF.

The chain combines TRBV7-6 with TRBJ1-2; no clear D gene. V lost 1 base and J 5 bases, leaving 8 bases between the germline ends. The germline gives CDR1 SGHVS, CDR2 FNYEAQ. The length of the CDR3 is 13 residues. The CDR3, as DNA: TGTGCCAGCAGCTTAGACCCCGGATATGGCTACACCTTC. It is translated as CASSLDPGYGYTF.

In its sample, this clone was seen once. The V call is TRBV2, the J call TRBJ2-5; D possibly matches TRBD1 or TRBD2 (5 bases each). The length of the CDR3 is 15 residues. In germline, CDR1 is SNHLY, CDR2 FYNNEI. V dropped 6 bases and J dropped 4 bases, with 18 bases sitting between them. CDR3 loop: CASRPGTAISETQYF. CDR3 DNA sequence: TGTGCCAGCAGGCCCGGGACCGCGATATCAGAGACCCAGTACTTC.

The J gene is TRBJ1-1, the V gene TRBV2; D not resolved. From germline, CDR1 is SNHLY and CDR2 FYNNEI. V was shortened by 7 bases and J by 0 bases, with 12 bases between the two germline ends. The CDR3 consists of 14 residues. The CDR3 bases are TGTGCCAGCAACCTAGTTGCGTTGAACACTGAAGCTTTCTTT. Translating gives CASNLVALNTEAFF.

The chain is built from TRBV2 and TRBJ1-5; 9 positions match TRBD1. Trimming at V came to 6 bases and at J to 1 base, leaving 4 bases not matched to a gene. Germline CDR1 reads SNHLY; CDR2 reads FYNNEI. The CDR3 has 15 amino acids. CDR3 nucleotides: TGTGCCAGCAGACAGGGGGCATGGAGCAATCAGCCCCAGCATTTT. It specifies CASRQGAWSNQPQHF.

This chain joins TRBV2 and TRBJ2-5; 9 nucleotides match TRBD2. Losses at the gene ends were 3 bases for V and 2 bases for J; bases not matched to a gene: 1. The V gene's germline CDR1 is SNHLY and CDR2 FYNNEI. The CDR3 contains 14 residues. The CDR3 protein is CASSESGGQETQYF. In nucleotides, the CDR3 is TGTGCCAGCAGTGAGAGCGGGGGGCAAGAGACCCAGTACTTC.

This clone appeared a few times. The CDR3 nucleotides read TGCGCCAGCAGCCAAGGGCAGTATAGCAATCAGCCCCAGCATTTT. Amino acids: CASSQGQYSNQPQHF. This rearrangement joins TRBV4-1 to TRBJ1-5, with D unclear. The CDR3 sequence is 15 residues long. The germline V and J ends were trimmed by 1 base and 0 bases, with 7 bases remaining between them. In germline, CDR1 is MGHRA, CDR2 YSYEKL.

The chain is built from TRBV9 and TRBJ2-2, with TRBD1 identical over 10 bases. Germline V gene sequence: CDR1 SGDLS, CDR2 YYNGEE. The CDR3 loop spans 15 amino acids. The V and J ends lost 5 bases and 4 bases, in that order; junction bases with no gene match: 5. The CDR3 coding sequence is TGTGCCAGCAGTGCTGGGGACAGGGGCACCGGGGAGCTGTTTTTT. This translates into CASSAGDRGTGELFF.

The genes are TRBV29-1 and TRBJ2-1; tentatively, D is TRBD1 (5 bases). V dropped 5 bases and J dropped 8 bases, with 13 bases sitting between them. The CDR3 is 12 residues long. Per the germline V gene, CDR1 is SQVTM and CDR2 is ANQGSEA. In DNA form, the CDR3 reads TGCAGCGTTCGCTGGGGCCGGGATGAGCAGTTCTTC. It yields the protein CSVRWGRDEQFF.

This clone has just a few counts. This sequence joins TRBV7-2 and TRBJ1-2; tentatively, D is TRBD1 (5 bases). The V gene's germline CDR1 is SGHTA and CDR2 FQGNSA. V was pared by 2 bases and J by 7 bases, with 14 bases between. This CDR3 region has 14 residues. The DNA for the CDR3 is TGTGCCAGCAGCTTAATGAGACAGTCTGGTGGCTACACCTTC. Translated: CASSLMRQSGGYTF.

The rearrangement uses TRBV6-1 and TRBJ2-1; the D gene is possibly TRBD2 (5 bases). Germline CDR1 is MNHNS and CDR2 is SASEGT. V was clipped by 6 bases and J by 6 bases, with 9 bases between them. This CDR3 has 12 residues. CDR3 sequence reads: CASRRGGNEQFF. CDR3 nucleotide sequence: TGTGCCAGCAGACGAGGAGGCAATGAGCAGTTCTTC.

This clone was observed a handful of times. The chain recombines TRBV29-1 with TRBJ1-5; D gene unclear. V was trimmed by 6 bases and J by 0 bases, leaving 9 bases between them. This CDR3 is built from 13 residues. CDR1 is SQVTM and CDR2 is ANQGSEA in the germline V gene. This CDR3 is CSVAGYSNQPQHF. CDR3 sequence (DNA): TGCAGCGTGGCGGGGTATAGCAATCAGCCCCAGCATTTT.

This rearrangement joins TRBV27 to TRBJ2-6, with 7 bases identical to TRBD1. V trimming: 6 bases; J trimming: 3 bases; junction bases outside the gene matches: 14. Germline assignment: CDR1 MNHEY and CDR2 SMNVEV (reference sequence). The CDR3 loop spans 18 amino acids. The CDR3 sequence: CASRRPWDSLNGANVLTF. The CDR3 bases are TGTGCCAGCAGAAGACCTTGGGACAGCCTTAATGGGGCCAACGTCCTGACTTTC.

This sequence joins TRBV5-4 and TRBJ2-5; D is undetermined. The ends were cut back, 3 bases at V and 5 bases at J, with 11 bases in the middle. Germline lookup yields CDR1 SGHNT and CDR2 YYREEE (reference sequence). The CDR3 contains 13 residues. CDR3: CASSSSGSETQYF. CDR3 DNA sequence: TGTGCCAGCAGCTCCTCAGGCTCGGAGACCCAGTACTTC.

The CDR3 loop is CASSSPGGGETQYF. CDR3 DNA: TGTGCCAGCAGCTCCCCGGGAGGGGGCGAGACCCAGTACTTC. The rearrangement joins TRBV11-2 to TRBJ2-5; D possibly corresponds to TRBD2 (8 bases). From germline, CDR1 is SGHAT and CDR2 FQNNGV. The CDR3 has 14 amino acids. V shed 4 bases and J shed 5 bases, with 14 bases lying between them. Variable domain in full (rest from reference TRBV11-2 and TRBJ2-5): EAGVAQSPRYKIIEKRQSVAFWCNPISGHATLYWYQQILGQGPKLLIQFQNNGVVDDSQLPKDRFSAERLKGVDSTLKIQPAKLEDSAVYLCASSSPGGGETQYFGPGTRLLVL.

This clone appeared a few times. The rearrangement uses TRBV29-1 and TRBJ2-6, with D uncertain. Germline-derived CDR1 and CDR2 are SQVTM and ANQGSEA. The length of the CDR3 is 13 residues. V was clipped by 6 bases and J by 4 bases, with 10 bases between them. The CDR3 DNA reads TGCAGCGTGAGACGTACCGGGGCCAACGTCCTGACTTTC. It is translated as CSVRRTGANVLTF.

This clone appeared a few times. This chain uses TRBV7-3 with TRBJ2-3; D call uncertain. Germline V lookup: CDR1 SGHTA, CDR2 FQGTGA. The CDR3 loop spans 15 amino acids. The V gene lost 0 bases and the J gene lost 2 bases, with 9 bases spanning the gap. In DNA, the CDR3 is TGTGCCAGCAGCTTAACGGGATCCTACACAGATACGCAGTATTTT. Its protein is CASSLTGSYTDTQYF.

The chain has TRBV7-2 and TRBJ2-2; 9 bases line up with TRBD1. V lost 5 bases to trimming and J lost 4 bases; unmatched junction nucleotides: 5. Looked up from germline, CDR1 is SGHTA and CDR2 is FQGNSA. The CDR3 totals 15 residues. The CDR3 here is CASSTQDRGTGELFF. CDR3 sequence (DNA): TGTGCCAGCAGCACCCAGGACAGGGGCACCGGGGAGCTGTTTTTT.

This chain's CDR3 is CASSYRDLGEQYF. For the CDR3, the DNA is TGTGCCAGCAGTTACCGGGACCTTGGCGAGCAGTACTTC. The chain carries TRBV6-5 and TRBJ2-7; D possibly matches TRBD1 or TRBD2 (5 bases each). CDR3 length: 13 residues. V gave up 2 bases and J gave up 6 bases, with 11 bases separating them. Germline CDR1 reads MNHEY; CDR2 reads SVGAGI.

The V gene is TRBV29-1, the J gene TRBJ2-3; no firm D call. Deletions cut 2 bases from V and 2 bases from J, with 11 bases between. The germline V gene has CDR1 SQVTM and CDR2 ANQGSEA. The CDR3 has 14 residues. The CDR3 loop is CSVEKALVTDTQYF. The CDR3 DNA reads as TGCAGCGTTGAAAAGGCGTTGGTCACAGATACGCAGTATTTT.